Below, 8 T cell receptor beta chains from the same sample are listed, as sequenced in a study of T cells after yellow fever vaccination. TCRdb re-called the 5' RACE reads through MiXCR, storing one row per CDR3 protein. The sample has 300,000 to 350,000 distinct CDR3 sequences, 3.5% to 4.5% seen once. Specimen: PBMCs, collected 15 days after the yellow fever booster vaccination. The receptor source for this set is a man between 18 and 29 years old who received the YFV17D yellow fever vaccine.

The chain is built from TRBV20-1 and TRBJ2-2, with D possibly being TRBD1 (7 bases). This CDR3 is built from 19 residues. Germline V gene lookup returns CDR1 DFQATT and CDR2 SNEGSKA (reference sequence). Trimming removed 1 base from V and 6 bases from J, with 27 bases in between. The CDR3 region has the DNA TGCAGTGCTAGAGGACAGGGAGAACGGTGGGGGGCCCCGGCCGGGGAGCTGTTTTTT. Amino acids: CSARGQGERWGAPAGELFF.

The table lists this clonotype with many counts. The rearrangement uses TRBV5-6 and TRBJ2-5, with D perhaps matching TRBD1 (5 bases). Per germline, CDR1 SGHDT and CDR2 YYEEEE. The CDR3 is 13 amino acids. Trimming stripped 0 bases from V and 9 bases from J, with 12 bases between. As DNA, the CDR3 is TGTGCCAGCAGCTTGGTACTCCTCAGGGCCCAGTACTTC. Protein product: CASSLVLLRAQYF.

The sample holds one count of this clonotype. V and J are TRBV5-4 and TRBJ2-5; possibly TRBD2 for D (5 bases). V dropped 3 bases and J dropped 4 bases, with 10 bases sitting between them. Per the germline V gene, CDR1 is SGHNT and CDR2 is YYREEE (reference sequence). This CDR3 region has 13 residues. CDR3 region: CASSSVAGETQYF. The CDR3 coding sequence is TGTGCCAGCAGCTCCGTCGCGGGAGAGACCCAGTACTTC.

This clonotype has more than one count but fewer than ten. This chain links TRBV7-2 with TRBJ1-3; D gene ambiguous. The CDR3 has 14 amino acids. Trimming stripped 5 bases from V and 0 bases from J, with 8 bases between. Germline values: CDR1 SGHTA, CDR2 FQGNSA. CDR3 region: CASSPFGSGNTIYF. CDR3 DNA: TGTGCCAGCAGCCCATTCGGCTCTGGAAACACCATATATTTT.

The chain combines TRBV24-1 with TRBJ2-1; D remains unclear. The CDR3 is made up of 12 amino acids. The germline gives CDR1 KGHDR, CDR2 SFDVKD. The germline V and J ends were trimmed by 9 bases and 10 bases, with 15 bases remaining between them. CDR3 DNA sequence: TGTGCCACCTCAGGTGGCGACCGAGAGCAGTTCTTC. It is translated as CATSGGDREQFF.

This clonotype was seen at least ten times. The CDR3 protein is CASSLGFGYEQYV. CDR3 nucleotide sequence: TGTGCCAGCAGTTTGGGGTTTGGGTACGAGCAGTACGTC. V is TRBV28 and J is TRBJ2-7, with D uncertain. Trimming removed 3 bases at V and 4 bases at J, with 10 bases between. The V gene's germline CDR1 is MDHEN and CDR2 SYDVKM. The CDR3 has 13 residues.

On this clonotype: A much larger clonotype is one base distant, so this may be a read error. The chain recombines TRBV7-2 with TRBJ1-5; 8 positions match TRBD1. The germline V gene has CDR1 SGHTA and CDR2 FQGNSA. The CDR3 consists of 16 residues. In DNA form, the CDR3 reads TGTGCCAGCAGCCCAGACGGGACAGGTAGCTATCAGCCCCAGCATTTT. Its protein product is CASSPDGTGSYQPQHF.

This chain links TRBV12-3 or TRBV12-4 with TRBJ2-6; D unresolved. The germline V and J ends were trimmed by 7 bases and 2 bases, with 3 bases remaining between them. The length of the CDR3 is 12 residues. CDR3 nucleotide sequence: TGTGCCAGCAAGGCTGGGGCCAACGTCCTGACTTTC. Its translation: CASKAGANVLTF.